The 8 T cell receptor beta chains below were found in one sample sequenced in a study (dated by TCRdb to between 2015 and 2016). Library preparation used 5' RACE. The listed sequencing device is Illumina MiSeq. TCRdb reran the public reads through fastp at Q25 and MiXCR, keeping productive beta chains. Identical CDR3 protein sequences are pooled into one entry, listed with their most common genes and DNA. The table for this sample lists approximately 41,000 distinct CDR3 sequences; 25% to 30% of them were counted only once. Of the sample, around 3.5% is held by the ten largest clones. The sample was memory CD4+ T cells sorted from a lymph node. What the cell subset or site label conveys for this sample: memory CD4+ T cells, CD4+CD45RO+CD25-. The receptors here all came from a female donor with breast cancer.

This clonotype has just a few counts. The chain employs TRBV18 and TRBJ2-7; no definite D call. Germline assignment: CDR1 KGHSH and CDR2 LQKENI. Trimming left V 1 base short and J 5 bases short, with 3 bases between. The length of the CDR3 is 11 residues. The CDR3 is CASSPQDEQYF. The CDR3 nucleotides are TGTGCCAGCTCACCACAGGACGAGCAGTACTTC.

CDR3 loop: CASSQENGRALYEQYF. CDR3 nucleotides: TGCGCCAGCAGCCAAGAGAACGGGAGGGCCCTCTACGAGCAGTACTTC. The chain combines TRBV4-1 with TRBJ2-7; 8 positions match TRBD2. This CDR3 has 16 amino acids. Germline CDR1 and CDR2: MGHRA and YSYEKL. V shed 0 bases, J shed 3 bases, and the junction held 7 bases outside the gene matches.

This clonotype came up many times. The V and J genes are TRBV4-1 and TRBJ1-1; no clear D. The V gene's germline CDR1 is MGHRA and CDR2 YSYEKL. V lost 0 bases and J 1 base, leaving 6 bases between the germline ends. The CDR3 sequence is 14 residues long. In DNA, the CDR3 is TGCGCCAGCAGCCAAGATGCGGGGAACACTGAAGCTTTCTTT. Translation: CASSQDAGNTEAFF.

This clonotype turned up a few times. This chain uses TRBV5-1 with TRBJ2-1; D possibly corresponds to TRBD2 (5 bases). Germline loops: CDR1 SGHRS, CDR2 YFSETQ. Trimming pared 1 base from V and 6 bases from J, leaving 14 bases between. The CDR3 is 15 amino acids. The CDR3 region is CASSLFTGYINEQFF. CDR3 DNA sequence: TGCGCCAGCAGCTTGTTCACGGGGTATATCAATGAGCAGTTCTTC.

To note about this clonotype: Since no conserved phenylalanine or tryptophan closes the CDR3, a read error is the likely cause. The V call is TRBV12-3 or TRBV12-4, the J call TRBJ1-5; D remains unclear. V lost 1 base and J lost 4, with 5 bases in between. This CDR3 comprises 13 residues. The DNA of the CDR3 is TGTGCCAGCAGTTTAGGGGAGAATCAGCCCCAGCATCTT. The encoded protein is CASSLGENQPQHL.

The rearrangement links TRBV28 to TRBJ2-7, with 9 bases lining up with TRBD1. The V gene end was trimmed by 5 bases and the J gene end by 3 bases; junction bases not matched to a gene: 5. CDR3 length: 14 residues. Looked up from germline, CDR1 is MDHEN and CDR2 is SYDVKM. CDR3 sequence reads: CASSLMGQGYEQYF. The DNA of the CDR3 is TGTGCCAGCAGTCTGATGGGACAGGGCTACGAGCAGTACTTC.

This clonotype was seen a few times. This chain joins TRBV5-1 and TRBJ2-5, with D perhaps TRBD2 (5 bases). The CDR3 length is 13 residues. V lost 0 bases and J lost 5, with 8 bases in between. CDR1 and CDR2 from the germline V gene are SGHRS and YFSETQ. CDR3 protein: CASSLGAEETQYF. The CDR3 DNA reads TGCGCCAGCAGCTTGGGAGCGGAGGAGACCCAGTACTTC.

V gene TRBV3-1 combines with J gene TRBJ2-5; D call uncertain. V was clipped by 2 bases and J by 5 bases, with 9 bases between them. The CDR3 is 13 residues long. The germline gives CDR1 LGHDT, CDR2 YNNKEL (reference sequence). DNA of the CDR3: TGTGCCAGCAGCCAAAATGAAGGGGAGACCCAGTACTTC. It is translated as CASSQNEGETQYF.